These T cell receptor beta chains were read from a single sample in a study of blood T cell repertoires in COVID-19. The repertoire was sequenced with immunoSEQ multiplex PCR; TCRdb's copy has only in-frame clones and lacks some. This table holds 200,000 to 250,000 clones, approximately 83% found once. The sequencing sample was made of PBMCs or T cells enriched from blood (not recorded which). Receptor source: a woman between 55 and 75 years old who had recovered from COVID-19. Both conserved end residues are part of each CDR3. D genes are given only for firm matches. Some rows mark clone size as missing; the rest say once, few, many or name a class of expanded clone.

v_call,clone_size,j_call,d_call,cdr3_nt,cdr3_aa
TRBV5-1,-,TRBJ2-5,-,TGCGCCAGCAGCTCCGGCAGGGTCCAAGAGACCCAGTACTTC,CASSSGRVQETQYF
TRBV18,-,TRBJ1-2,-,TGTGCCAGCTCACCACCGTCGGGACAAATTAACTATGGCTACACCTTC,CASSPPSGQINYGYTF
TRBV3-1/TRBV3-2,once,TRBJ2-7,-,TGTGCCAGTAGCCAAGATTTCAAGCAGTACTTC,CASSQDFKQYF
TRBV4-2,few,TRBJ2-3,TRBD2,TGTGCCAGCAGCCAAGAGCTGCTAGCGGGGGCAGATACGCAGTATTTT,CASSQELLAGADTQYF
TRBV25-1,-,TRBJ2-7,TRBD1,TGTGCCAGTACACATACTGGACAGGCCTACGTCGAGCAGTACTTC,CASTHTGQAYVEQYF
TRBV11-2,-,TRBJ1-6,TRBD1,TGTGCCAGCAGGGGACAGGGGGTAAATTCACCCCTCCACTTT,CASRGQGVNSPLHF
TRBV6-2/TRBV6-3,-,TRBJ2-5,TRBD2,TGTGCCAGCAGTTACTCTCTAGCGGGGGCGCAAGAGACCCAGTACTTC,CASSYSLAGAQETQYF
TRBV5-5,few,TRBJ1-1,-,TGTGCCAGCAGCTTGGGGGGCGAGGACACTGAAGCTTTCTTT,CASSLGGEDTEAFF
TRBV6-5,-,TRBJ1-5,TRBD1,TGTGCCAGCGGCAGGGGGGTTTGGAGCAATCAGCCCCAGCATTTT,CASGRGVWSNQPQHF
TRBV15,-,TRBJ1-5,-,TGTGCCACCAGCAGAGAAAACGCGGGACCGATCAATCAGCCCCAGCATTTT,CATSRENAGPINQPQHF
TRBV19,once,TRBJ1-3,-,TGTGCCAGTACCTCGGGGGACGCGGGGTCCTCTGGAAACACCATATATTTT,CASTSGDAGSSGNTIYF
TRBV5-1,-,TRBJ1-1,TRBD1,TGCGCCAGCAGCTGGGGGGACAGGGCTATGGCTTTCTTT,CASSWGDRAMAFF
TRBV19,-,TRBJ1-1,-,TGTGCCAGTAGTATAAACGGTGTGAACACTGAAGCTTTCTTT,CASSINGVNTEAFF
TRBV5-1,-,TRBJ2-7,TRBD2,TGCGCCAGCAGCCTCGGGACTAGCGATGACTACGAGCAGTACTTC,CASSLGTSDDYEQYF
TRBV27,-,TRBJ2-2,-,TGTGCCAGCAGCCCCCACAGGGTCACCGGGGAGCTGTTTTTT,CASSPHRVTGELFF
TRBV6-2/TRBV6-3,few,TRBJ2-7,TRBD1,TGTGCCAGCAGTTACCGGGGACAGGGAACGGTCGAGCAGTACTTC,CASSYRGQGTVEQYF
TRBV15,-,TRBJ2-2,-,TGTGCCACCAGCAGAGATGGAGGCGGGGAGCTGTTTTTT,CATSRDGGGELFF
TRBV5-1,-,TRBJ2-1,TRBD2,TGCGCCAGCACCAAAGCGGGAGGTAACAATGAGCAGTTCTTC,CASTKAGGNNEQFF
TRBV10-3,-,TRBJ1-3,TRBD1,TGTGCCATCAGTAAACAGGGGATCTCTGGAAACACCATATATTTT,CAISKQGISGNTIYF
TRBV18,-,TRBJ2-5,TRBD2,TGTGCCAGCTCACCTACTAGTAGCGGGACGCAGACCCAGTACTTC,CASSPTSSGTQTQYF
TRBV24-1,-,TRBJ1-4,TRBD1,TGTGCCACCAGCGACCCTCCCGACAGGGGGCCGAGGGAAAAACTGTTTTTT,CATSDPPDRGPREKLFF
TRBV15,once,TRBJ2-3,-,TGTGCCACCAGCACAAGACAGACCTCAGATACGCAGTATTTT,CATSTRQTSDTQYF
TRBV19,-,TRBJ2-4,-,TGTGCCAGTAGCGATAGCTTAGCCAAAAACATTCAGTACTTC,CASSDSLAKNIQYF
TRBV7-2,-,TRBJ2-3,TRBD2,TGTGCCAGCAGCTCGGGACTAGTTGCAGATACGCAGTATTTT,CASSSGLVADTQYF
TRBV19,-,TRBJ1-1,TRBD1,TGTGCCAGTAGTTCCGCCAGGGGGCGCTTCTCTGAAGCTTTCTTT,CASSSARGRFSEAFF
TRBV21-1,few,TRBJ2-7,-,TGTGCCAGCAGCAAAGGGGGAAGAGCGGGAACCTACGAGCAGTACTTC,CASSKGGRAGTYEQYF
TRBV27,-,TRBJ2-2,TRBD2,TGTGCCAGCAGCATCGGACTAGCTGGCGGGGAGCTGTTTTTT,CASSIGLAGGELFF
TRBV5-8,few,TRBJ1-1,TRBD1,TGTGCCAGCAGCTTGGCGGGACAGGGAAATATTGCAGCTTTCTTT,CASSLAGQGNIAAFF
TRBV5-1,-,TRBJ1-2,TRBD1,TGCGCCGGGACAGGACCGGACGGGTGTCTTGTATACACCTTC,CAGTGPDGCLVYTF
TRBV6-2/TRBV6-3,-,TRBJ1-6,TRBD1,TGTGCCAGCAGTTTGGACAGGGGCTATTCACCCCTCCACTTT,CASSLDRGYSPLHF
TRBV2,once,TRBJ2-5,TRBD2,TGTGCCAGCCGGGGGGGAGAAGAGACCCAGTACTTC,CASRGGEETQYF
TRBV4-2,-,TRBJ1-2,TRBD1,TGTGCCAGCAGCCAAGGTGAGACAGGGCCGAGGTATGGCTACACCTTC,CASSQGETGPRYGYTF
TRBV27,-,TRBJ1-6,-,TGTGCCAGCAGTACCGGGACACGTCCCTCGTCCCTCCACTTT,CASSTGTRPSSLHF
TRBV6-1,-,TRBJ2-7,TRBD1,TGTGCCAGCAGTGATTATTTTCGAGCGACAGGGACACTCTACGAGCAGTACTTC,CASSDYFRATGTLYEQYF
TRBV3-1/TRBV3-2,-,TRBJ2-7,TRBD2,TGTGCCAGCAGCCAGTCCGATAGCGGGAGGGCCGAGTACTTC,CASSQSDSGRAEYF
TRBV12-5,once,TRBJ2-2,TRBD2,TGTGCTAGTGGTATAGCGGGTTGGACCGGGGAGCTGTTTTTT,CASGIAGWTGELFF
TRBV6-2/TRBV6-3,-,TRBJ1-1,TRBD1,TGTGCCAGCAGTTCTCTACAGGGGTCGAACACTGAAGCTTTCTTT,CASSSLQGSNTEAFF
TRBV4-3,few,TRBJ1-1,-,TGCGCCAGCAGCCAAGATACGCAGGGCACTGAAGCTTTCTTT,CASSQDTQGTEAFF
TRBV5-1,-,TRBJ2-2,-,TGCGCCAGCAGCTTGACCCAGGGGAAAAACACCGGGGAGCTGTTTTTT,CASSLTQGKNTGELFF
TRBV7-3,many,TRBJ2-1,TRBD2,TGTGCCAGCAGCTTAATGCCTAGCGGGGGGGCTGCATACAATGAGCAGTTCTTC,CASSLMPSGGAAYNEQFF
TRBV19,once,TRBJ1-2,-,TGTGCCAGTAGTACCTCGACAGGCAGCTATGGCTACACCTTC,CASSTSTGSYGYTF
TRBV3-1/TRBV3-2,-,TRBJ2-4,TRBD1,TGTGCCAGCAGCCAAACAGGGGGCGGCGACATTCAGTACTTC,CASSQTGGGDIQYF
TRBV19,-,TRBJ1-1,TRBD1,TGTGCCAGTAGTACCCTACAGGGGACCACTGAAGCTTTCTTT,CASSTLQGTTEAFF
TRBV18,once,TRBJ1-3,TRBD1,TGTGCCAGCTCAACAGGACAGGGGACTGGAAACACCATATATTTT,CASSTGQGTGNTIYF
TRBV19,many,TRBJ2-7,TRBD1,TGTGCCAGTAGTACAGGGACAGTCGGGGACTACGAGCAGTACTTC,CASSTGTVGDYEQYF
TRBV3-1/TRBV3-2,-,TRBJ2-5,TRBD1,TGTGCCAGCAGCCCGGGACAGATACAAGAGACCCAGTACTTC,CASSPGQIQETQYF